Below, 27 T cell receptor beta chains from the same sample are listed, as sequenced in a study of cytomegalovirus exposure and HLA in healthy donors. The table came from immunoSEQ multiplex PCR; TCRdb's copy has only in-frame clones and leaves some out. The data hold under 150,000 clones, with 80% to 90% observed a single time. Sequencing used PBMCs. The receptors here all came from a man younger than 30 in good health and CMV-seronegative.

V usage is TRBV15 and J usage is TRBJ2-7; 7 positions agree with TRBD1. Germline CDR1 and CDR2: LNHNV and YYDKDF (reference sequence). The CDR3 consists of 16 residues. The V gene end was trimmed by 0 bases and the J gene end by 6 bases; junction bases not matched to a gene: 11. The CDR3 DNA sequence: TGTGCCACCAGCAGAGATTTAAGACAGGGCTCTTCCGAGCAGTACTTC. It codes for CATSRDLRQGSSEQYF.

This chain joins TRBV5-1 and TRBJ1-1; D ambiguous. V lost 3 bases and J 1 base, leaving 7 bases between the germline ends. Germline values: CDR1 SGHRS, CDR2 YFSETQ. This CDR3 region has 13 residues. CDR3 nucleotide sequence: TGCGCCAGCAGCTACGACAAGAACACTGAAGCTTTCTTT. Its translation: CASSYDKNTEAFF. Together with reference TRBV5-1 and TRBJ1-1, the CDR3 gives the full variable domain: KAGVTQTPRYLIKTRGQQVTLSCSPISGHRSVSWYQQTPGQGLQFLFEYFSETQRNKGNFPGRFSGRQFSNSRSEMNVSTLELGDSALYLCASSYDKNTEAFFGQGTRLTVV.

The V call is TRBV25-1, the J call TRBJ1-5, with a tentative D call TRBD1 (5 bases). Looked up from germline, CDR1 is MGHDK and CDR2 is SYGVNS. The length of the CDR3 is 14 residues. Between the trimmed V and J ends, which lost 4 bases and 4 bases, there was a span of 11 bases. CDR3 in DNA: TGTGCCAGCAGTGCCGACAGCGGGAATCAGCCCCAGCATTTT. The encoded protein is CASSADSGNQPQHF.

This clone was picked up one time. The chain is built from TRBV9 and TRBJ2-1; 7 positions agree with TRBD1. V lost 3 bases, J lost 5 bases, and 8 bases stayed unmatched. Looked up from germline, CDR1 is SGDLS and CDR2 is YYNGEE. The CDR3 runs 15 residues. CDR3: CASSEWGQTHNEQFF. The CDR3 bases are TGTGCCAGCAGCGAGTGGGGACAGACGCACAATGAGCAGTTCTTC.

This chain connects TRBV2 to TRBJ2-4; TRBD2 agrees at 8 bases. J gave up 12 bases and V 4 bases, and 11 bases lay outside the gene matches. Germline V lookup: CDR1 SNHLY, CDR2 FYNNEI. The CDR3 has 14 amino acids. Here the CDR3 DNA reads TGTGCCAGCAGTGGGAATAGCGGGGTCCCAGCTCAGTACTTC. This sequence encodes CASSGNSGVPAQYF.

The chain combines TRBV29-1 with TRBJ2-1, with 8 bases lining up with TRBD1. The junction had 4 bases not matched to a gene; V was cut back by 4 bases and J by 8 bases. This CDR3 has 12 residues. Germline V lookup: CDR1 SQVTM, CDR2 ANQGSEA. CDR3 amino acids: CSVGDRRHEQFF. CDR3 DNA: TGCAGCGTTGGGGACAGGAGGCATGAGCAGTTCTTC.

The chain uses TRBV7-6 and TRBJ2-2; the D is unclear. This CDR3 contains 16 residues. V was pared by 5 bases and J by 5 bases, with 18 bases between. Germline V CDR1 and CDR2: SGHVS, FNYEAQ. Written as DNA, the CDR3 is TGTGCCAGCAGCCCTCCCCGGGTGGTTGGAACCGGGGAGCTGTTTTTT. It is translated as CASSPPRVVGTGELFF.

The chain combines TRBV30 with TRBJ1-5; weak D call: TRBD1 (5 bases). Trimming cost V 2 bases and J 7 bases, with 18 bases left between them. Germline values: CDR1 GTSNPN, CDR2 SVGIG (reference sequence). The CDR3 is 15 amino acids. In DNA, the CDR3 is TGTGCCTGGAGTACTAAGGGGTTCCTAGGACAGCCCCAGCATTTT. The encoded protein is CAWSTKGFLGQPQHF.

This CDR3 reads CASTPVRDSSYNEQFF. CDR3 DNA: TGTGCCAGTACCCCGGTCCGGGACAGCTCCTACAATGAGCAGTTCTTC. This chain uses TRBV19 with TRBJ2-1, with TRBD1 matching over 7 bases. V gave up 7 bases and J gave up 0 bases; unmatched junction bases: 9. Germline assignment: CDR1 LNHDA and CDR2 SQIVND (reference sequence). The CDR3 consists of 16 residues. The full variable domain, rest sourced from reference TRBV19 and TRBJ2-1, is DGGITQSPKYLFRKEGQNVTLSCEQNLNHDAMYWYRQDPGQGLRLIYYSQIVNDFQKGDIAEGYSVSREKKESFPLTVTSAQKNPTAFYLCASTPVRDSSYNEQFFGPGTRLTVL.

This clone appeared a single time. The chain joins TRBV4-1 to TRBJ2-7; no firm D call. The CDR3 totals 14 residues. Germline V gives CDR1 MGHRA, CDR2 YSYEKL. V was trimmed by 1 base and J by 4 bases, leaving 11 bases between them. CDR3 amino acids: CASSQASSDYEQYF. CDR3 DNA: TGCGCCAGCAGCCAAGCGTCGAGTGATTACGAGCAGTACTTC.

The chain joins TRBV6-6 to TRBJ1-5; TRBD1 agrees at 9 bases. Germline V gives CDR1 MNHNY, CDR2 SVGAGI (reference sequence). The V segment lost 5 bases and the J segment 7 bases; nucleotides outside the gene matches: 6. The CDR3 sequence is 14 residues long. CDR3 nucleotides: TGTGCCAGCAGTACACAGGGGGCCGAACAGCCCCAGCATTTT. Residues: CASSTQGAEQPQHF.

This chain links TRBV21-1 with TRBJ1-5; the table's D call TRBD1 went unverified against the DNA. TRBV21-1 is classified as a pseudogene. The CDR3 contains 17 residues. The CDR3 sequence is CASAGTGPTNSNQPQHF. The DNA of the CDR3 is TGTGCCAGCGCCGGGACAGGGCCGACGAATAGCAATCAGCCCCAGCATTTT.

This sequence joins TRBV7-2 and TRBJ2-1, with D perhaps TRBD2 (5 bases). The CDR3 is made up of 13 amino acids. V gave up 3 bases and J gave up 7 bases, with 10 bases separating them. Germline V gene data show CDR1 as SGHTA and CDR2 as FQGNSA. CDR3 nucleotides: TGTGCCAGCAGCTTGATTCGGGAAAATGAGCAGTTCTTC. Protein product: CASSLIRENEQFF.

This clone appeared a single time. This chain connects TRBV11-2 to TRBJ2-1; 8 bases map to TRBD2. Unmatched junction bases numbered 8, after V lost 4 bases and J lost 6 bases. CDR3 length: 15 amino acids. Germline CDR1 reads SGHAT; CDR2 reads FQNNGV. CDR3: CASSWRSGVGNEQFF. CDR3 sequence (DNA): TGTGCCAGCAGCTGGCGTAGCGGGGTTGGCAATGAGCAGTTCTTC.

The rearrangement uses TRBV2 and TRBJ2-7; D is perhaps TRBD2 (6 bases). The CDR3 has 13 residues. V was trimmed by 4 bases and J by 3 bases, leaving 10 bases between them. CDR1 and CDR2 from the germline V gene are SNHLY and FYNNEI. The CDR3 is CASSGGVIYEQYF. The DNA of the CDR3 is TGTGCCAGCAGTGGGGGGGTTATCTACGAGCAGTACTTC.

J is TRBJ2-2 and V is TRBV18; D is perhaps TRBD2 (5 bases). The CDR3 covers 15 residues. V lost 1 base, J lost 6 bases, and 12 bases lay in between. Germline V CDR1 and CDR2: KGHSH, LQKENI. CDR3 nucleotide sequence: TGTGCCAGCTCACCACGATCGCGACTACCCGGGGAGCTGTTTTTT. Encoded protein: CASSPRSRLPGELFF.

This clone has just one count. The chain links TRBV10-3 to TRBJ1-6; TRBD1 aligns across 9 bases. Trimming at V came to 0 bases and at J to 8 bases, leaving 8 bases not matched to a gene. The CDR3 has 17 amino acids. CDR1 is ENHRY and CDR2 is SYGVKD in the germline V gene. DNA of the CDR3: TGTGCCATCAGTGAGTCAATCCCGGGACAGGGATATTCACCCCTCCACTTT. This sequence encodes CAISESIPGQGYSPLHF.

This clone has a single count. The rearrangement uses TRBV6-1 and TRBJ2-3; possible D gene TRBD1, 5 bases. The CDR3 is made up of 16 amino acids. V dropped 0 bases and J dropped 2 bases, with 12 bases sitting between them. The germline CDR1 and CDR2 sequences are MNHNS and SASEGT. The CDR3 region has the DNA TGTGCCAGCAGTGAAGCCTGGACAAGAAACACAGATACGCAGTATTTT. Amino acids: CASSEAWTRNTDTQYF.

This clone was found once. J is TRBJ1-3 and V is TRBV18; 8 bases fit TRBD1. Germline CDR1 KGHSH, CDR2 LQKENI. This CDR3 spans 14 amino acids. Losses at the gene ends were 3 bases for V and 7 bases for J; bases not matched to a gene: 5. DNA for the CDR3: TGTGCCAGCTCACCGCAGGGGGCGGTCAACACCATATATTTT. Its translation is CASSPQGAVNTIYF.

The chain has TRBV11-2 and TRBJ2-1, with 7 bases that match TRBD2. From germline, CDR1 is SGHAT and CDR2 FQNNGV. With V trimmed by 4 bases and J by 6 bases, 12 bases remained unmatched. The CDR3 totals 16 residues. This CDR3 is CASSSPGLSLGNEQFF. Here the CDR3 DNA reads TGTGCCAGCAGCTCGCCGGGACTATCTTTGGGCAATGAGCAGTTCTTC. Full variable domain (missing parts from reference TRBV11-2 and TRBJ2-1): EAGVAQSPRYKIIEKRQSVAFWCNPISGHATLYWYQQILGQGPKLLIQFQNNGVVDDSQLPKDRFSAERLKGVDSTLKIQPAKLEDSAVYLCASSSPGLSLGNEQFFGPGTRLTVL.

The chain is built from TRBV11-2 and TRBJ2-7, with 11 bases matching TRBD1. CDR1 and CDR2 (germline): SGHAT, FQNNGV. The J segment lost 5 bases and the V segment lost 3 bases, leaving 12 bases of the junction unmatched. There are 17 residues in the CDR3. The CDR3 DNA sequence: TGTGCCAGCAGCTTCCTTTCGGAACCGGGACAGGGGGACGAGCAGTACTTC. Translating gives CASSFLSEPGQGDEQYF.

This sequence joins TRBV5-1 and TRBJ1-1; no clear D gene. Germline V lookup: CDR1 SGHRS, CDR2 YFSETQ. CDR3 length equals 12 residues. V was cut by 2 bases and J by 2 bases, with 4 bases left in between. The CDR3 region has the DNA TGCGCCAGCAGCTTCTCTAACACTGAAGCTTTCTTT. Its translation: CASSFSNTEAFF.

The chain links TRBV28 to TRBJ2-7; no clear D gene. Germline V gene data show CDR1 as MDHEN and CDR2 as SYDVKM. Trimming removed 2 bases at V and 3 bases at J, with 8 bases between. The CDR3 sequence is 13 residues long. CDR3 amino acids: CASSLGPGYEQYF. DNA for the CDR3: TGTGCCAGCAGTTTAGGTCCGGGCTACGAGCAGTACTTC.

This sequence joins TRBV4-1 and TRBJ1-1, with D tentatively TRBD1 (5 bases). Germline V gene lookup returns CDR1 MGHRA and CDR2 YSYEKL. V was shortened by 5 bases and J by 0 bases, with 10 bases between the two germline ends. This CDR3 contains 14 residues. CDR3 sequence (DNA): TGCGCCAGCAGCGTCAGGGTTTTGAACACTGAAGCTTTCTTT. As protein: CASSVRVLNTEAFF.

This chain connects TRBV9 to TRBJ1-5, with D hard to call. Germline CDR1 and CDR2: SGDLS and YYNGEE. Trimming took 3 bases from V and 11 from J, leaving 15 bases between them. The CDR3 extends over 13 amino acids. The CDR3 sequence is CASSAADGGSQHF. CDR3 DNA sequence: TGTGCCAGCAGCGCCGCCGACGGAGGGTCCCAGCATTTT.

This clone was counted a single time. The CDR3 spells CASSLAVGALEETQYF. In DNA, the CDR3 is TGTGCCAGCAGCTTAGCGGTAGGGGCGTTGGAAGAGACCCAGTACTTC. The gene calls are TRBV7-9 and TRBJ2-5; possibly TRBD1 for D (5 bases). Germline values: CDR1 SEHNR, CDR2 FQNEAQ (reference sequence). This CDR3 is built from 16 residues. V was shortened by 0 bases and J by 3 bases, with 14 bases between the two germline ends. Based on the CDR3 plus reference TRBV7-9 and TRBJ2-5, the full variable domain is DTGVSQNPRHKITKRGQNVTFRCDPISEHNRLYWYRQTLGQGPEFLTYFQNEAQLEKSRLLSDRFSAERPKGSFSTLEIQRTEQGDSAMYLCASSLAVGALEETQYFGPGTRLLVL.

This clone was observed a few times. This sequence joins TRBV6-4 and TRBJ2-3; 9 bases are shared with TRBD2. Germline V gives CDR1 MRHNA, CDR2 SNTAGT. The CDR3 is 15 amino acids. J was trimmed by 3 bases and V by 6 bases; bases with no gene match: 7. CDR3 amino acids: CASSLAGVETDTQYF. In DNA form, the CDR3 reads TGTGCCAGCAGCTTAGCGGGGGTTGAAACAGATACGCAGTATTTT.